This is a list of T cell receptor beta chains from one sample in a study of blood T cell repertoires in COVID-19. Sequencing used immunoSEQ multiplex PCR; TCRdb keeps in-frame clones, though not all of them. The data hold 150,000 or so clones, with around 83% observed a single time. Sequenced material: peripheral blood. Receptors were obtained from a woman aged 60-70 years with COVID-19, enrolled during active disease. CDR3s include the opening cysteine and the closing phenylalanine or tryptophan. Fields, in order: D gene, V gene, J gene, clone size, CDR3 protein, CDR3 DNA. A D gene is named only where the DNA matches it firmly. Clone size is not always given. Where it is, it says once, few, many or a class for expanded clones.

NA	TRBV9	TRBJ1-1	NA	CASSVRAGADSIEAFF	TGTGCCAGCAGCGTCCGAGCGGGGGCGGATTCCATTGAAGCTTTCTTT
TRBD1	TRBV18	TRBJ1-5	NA	CASSRGQVQFQPQHF	TGTGCCAGCTCAAGGGGGCAGGTCCAGTTTCAGCCCCAGCATTTT
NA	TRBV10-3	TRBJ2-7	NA	CAISLGGSYEQYF	TGTGCCATCAGTTTGGGGGGCTCCTACGAGCAGTACTTC
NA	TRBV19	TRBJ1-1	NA	CASTVTVLNTEAFF	TGTGCCAGTACCGTGACAGTTTTGAACACTGAAGCTTTCTTT
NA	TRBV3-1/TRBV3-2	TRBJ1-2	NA	CASSQGIAGNGGYTF	TGTGCCAGCAGCCAAGGTATAGCGGGGAATGGGGGCTACACCTTC
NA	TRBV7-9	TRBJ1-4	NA	CASSLGAVDRRKEKLFF	TGTGCCAGCAGCTTAGGTGCGGTCGACAGGAGGAAGGAAAAACTGTTTTTT
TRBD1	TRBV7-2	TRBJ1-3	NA	CASSSPGQGAGNTIYF	TGTGCCAGCAGCTCTCCGGGACAGGGGGCTGGAAACACCATATATTTT
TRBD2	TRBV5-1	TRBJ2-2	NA	CASSTRLAGAQNTGELFF	TGCGCCAGCAGCACCCGACTAGCGGGGGCGCAGAACACCGGGGAGCTGTTTTTT
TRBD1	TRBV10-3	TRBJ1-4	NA	CAIRDRGSEKLFF	TGTGCCATCAGGGACAGGGGGAGTGAAAAACTGTTTTTT
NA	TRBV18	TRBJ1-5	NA	CASSPTGNSNQPQHF	TGTGCCAGCTCACCAACAGGCAACTCTAATCAGCCCCAGCATTTT
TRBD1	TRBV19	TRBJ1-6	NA	CASRVQGQYNSPLHF	TGTGCCAGTAGAGTTCAGGGACAGTATAATTCACCCCTCCACTTT
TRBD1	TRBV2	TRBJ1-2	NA	CANRGLGYGYTF	TGTGCCAACAGGGGGCTGGGCTATGGCTACACCTTC
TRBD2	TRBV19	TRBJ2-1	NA	CASSIGGRPHNEQFF	TGTGCCAGTAGTATCGGCGGGAGACCCCACAATGAGCAGTTCTTC
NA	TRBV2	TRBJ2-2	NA	CASSVNSPTGELFF	TGTGCCAGCAGTGTAAACTCCCCCACCGGGGAGCTGTTTTTT
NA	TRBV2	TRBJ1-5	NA	CASSENYSNQPQHF	TGTGCCAGCAGCGAGAATTATAGCAATCAGCCCCAGCATTTT
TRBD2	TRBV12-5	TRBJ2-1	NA	CASGLISGRASEQFF	TGTGCTAGTGGTTTGATAAGCGGGAGAGCCAGTGAGCAGTTCTTC
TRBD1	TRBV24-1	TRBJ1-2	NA	CATRTGAGYTF	TGTGCCACCAGGACAGGGGCTGGCTACACCTTC
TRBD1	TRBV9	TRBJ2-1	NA	CASSVADRVDEQFF	TGTGCCAGCAGCGTAGCTGACAGGGTGGATGAGCAGTTCTTC
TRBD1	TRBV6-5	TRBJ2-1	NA	CASRPGQAFNEQFF	TGTGCCAGCAGACCGGGACAGGCCTTCAATGAGCAGTTCTTC
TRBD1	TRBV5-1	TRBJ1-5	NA	CASSLGTGPSQPQHF	TGCGCCAGCAGCTTGGGGACAGGGCCAAGTCAGCCCCAGCATTTT
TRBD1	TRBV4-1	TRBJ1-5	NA	CASSQERQGLQPQHF	TGCGCCAGCAGCCAAGAACGACAGGGCCTACAGCCCCAGCATTTT
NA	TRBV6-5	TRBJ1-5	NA	CASSPRQDGQPQHF	TGTGCCAGCAGTCCCCGACAGGATGGGCAGCCCCAGCATTTT
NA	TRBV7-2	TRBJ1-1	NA	CASSSWGGNTEAFF	TGTGCCAGCAGCTCCTGGGGGGGAAACACTGAAGCTTTCTTT
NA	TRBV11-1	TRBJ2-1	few	CASSLVQALNEQFF	TGTGCCAGCAGCTTAGTTCAGGCCCTCAATGAGCAGTTCTTC
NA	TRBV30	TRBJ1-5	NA	CAWSPGLNQPQHF	TGTGCCTGGAGTCCGGGGTTGAATCAGCCCCAGCATTTT
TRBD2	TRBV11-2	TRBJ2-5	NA	CASSLTLAGGIQETQYF	TGTGCCAGCAGCCTGACCTTAGCGGGGGGAATCCAAGAGACCCAGTACTTC
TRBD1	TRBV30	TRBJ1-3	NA	CAWADRAGNTIYF	TGTGCCTGGGCCGACAGGGCGGGAAACACCATATATTTT